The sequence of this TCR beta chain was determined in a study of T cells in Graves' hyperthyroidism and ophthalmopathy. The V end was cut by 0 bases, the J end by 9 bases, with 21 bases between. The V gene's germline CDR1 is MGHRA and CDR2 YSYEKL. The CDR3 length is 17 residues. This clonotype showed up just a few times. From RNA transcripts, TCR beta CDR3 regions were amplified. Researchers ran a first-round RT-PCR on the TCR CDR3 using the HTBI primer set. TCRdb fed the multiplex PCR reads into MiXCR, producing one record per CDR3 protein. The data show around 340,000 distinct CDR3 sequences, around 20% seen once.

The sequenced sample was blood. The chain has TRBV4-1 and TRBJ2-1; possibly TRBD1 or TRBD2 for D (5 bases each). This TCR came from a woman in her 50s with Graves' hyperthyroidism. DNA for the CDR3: TGCGCCAGCAGCCAAGAATTTCGGGGCTGGGTAAAAGGTGAGCAGTTCTTC. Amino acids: CASSQEFRGWVKGEQFF.